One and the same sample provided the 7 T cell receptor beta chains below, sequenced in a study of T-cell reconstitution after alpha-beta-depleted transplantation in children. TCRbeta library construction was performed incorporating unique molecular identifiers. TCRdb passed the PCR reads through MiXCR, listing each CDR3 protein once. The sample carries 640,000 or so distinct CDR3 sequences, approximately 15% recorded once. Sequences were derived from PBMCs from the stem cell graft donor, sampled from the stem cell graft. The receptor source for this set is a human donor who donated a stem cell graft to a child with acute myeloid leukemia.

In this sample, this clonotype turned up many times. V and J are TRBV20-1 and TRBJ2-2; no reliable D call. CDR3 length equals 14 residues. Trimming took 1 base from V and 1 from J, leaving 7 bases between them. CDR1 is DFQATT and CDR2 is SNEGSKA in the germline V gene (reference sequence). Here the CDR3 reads CSARVFENTGELFF. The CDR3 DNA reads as TGCAGTGCTAGAGTCTTCGAGAACACCGGGGAGCTGTTTTTT.

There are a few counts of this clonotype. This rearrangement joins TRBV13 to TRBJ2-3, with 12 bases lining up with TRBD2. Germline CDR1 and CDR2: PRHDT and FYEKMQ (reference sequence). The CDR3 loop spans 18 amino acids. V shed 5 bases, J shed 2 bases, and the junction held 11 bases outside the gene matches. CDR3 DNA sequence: TGTGCCAGCAGCGACTCTAGCGGGGGGGAAAGTTTCACAGATACGCAGTATTTT. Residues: CASSDSSGGESFTDTQYF.

For the CDR3, the DNA is TGTGCCAGCAGCCAAGTAGGATGGCAGCTGTTTTTT. Translated: CASSQVGWQLFF. The chain joins TRBV3-1 to TRBJ2-2; D is unresolved. V shed 1 base and J shed 12 bases, with 9 bases lying between them. Per the germline V gene, CDR1 is LGHDT and CDR2 is YNNKEL (reference sequence). This CDR3 is 12 amino acids long.

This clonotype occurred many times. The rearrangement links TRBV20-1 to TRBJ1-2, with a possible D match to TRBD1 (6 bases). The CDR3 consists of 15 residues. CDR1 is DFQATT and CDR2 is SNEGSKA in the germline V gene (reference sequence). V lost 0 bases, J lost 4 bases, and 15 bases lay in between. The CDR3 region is CSARDRTGRSYGYTF. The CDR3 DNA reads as TGCAGTGCTAGAGATCGAACAGGGAGAAGCTATGGCTACACCTTC.

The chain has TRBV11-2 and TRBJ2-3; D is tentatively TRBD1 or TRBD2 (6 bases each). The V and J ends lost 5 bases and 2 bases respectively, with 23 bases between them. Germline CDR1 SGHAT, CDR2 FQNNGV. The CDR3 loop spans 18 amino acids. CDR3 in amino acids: CASSTSPGGGGLTDTQYF. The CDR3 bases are TGTGCCAGCAGCACTTCCCCAGGAGGAGGGGGGCTCACAGATACGCAGTATTTT.

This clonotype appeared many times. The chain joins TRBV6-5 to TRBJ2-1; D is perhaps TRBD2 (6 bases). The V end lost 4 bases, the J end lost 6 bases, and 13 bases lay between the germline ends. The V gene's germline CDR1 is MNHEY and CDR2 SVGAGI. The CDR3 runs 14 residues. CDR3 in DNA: TGTGCCAGCAGTTTCGGGACGCGGGGCAATGAGCAGTTCTTC. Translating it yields CASSFGTRGNEQFF.

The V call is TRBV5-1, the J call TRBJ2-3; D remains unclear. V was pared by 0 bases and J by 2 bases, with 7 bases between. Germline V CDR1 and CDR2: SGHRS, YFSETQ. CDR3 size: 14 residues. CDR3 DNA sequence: TGCGCCAGCAGCTTGGAGCAGCTCACAGATACGCAGTATTTT. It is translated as CASSLEQLTDTQYF.